The 10 T cell receptor beta chains presented below share a single source sample, sequenced in a study of blood T cell repertoires in COVID-19. The assay was immunoSEQ multiplex PCR, and TCRdb's table has in-frame clones only and misses some. This table holds around 620,000 clones, about 87% found once. Specimen: peripheral blood. These TCRs come from a young woman with acute or convalescent COVID-19.

The rearrangement uses TRBV9 and TRBJ2-1; the match to TRBD2 covers 12 bases. Germline V gives CDR1 SGDLS, CDR2 YYNGEE. Losses at the gene ends were 1 base for V and 9 bases for J; bases not matched to a gene: 11. This CDR3 spans 17 amino acids. The CDR3 coding sequence is TGTGCCAGCAGCGTATCTAGCGGGGGGGCCATCTTTAGTGAGCAGTTCTTC. The encoded protein is CASSVSSGGAIFSEQFF.

The V gene is TRBV28, the J gene TRBJ1-4; D ambiguous. V gave up 2 bases and J gave up 8 bases, with 6 bases separating them. CDR3 length: 12 residues. Germline V gene data show CDR1 as MDHEN and CDR2 as SYDVKM. This CDR3 is CASSLQREKLFF. In DNA form, the CDR3 reads TGTGCCAGCAGTTTACAGAGGGAAAAACTGTTTTTT.

This chain connects TRBV5-1 to TRBJ2-5; maybe TRBD2 (6 bases). The germline V and J ends were trimmed by 0 bases and 0 bases, with 9 bases remaining between them. The CDR3 contains 15 residues. Germline assignment: CDR1 SGHRS and CDR2 YFSETQ. CDR3 region: CASSLALADQETQYF. The CDR3 region has the DNA TGCGCCAGCAGCTTGGCACTAGCCGACCAAGAGACCCAGTACTTC.

This sequence joins TRBV6-5 and TRBJ2-3; D is uncertain. The V gene lost 0 bases and the J gene lost 4 bases, with 11 bases spanning the gap. The germline CDR1 and CDR2 sequences are MNHEY and SVGAGI. The CDR3 consists of 15 residues. The CDR3 bases are TGTGCCAGCAGTTACTCCGACTCCCACGCAGATACGCAGTATTTT. Translated: CASSYSDSHADTQYF.

The chain has TRBV19 and TRBJ1-3; possibly TRBD1 for D (5 bases). CDR1 and CDR2 (germline): LNHDA, SQIVND (reference sequence). The V and J ends lost 6 bases and 3 bases respectively, with 15 bases between them. The CDR3 has 15 amino acids. The CDR3 nucleotides read TGTGCCAGTAGGCCGGGGGGGACTGGTGGAAACACCATATATTTT. This translates into CASRPGGTGGNTIYF.

This clone has just one count. The chain employs TRBV15 and TRBJ1-1, with D unclear. This CDR3 has 15 residues. Germline values: CDR1 LNHNV, CDR2 YYDKDF (reference sequence). Trimming took 1 base from V and 0 from J, leaving 9 bases between them. CDR3 DNA sequence: TGTGCCACCAGCAGAGGGGCACAGTTGAACACTGAAGCTTTCTTT. The encoded protein is CATSRGAQLNTEAFF.

This chain connects TRBV4-1 to TRBJ2-2; 8 bases agree with TRBD1. The CDR3 is made up of 18 amino acids. With V trimmed by 8 bases and J by 4 bases, 18 bases remained unmatched. CDR1 is MGHRA, CDR2 YSYEKL, per germline. This CDR3 is CASYGRSPDRVITGELFF. The CDR3 DNA follows: TGCGCCAGCTATGGGAGATCTCCGGACAGGGTTATCACCGGGGAGCTGTTTTTT.

J is TRBJ2-1 and V is TRBV7-6, with a possible D match to TRBD1 (6 bases). Germline lookup yields CDR1 SGHVS and CDR2 FNYEAQ. The CDR3 spans 16 residues. Trimming removed 0 bases from V and 3 bases from J, with 12 bases in between. The CDR3 nucleotides are TGTGCCAGCAGCTTAGCAGGGGGTTCCTTCTACAATGAGCAGTTCTTC. It codes for CASSLAGGSFYNEQFF.

The chain uses TRBV25-1 and TRBJ2-7, with unresolved D. Germline CDR1 is MGHDK and CDR2 is SYGVNS. The ends were cut back, 5 bases at V and 4 bases at J, with 6 bases in the middle. The CDR3 totals 11 residues. CDR3 in DNA: TGTGCCAGCAGTAACTCTTACGAGCAGTACTTC. It specifies CASSNSYEQYF.

V usage is TRBV5-1 and J usage is TRBJ2-2; 8 positions agree with TRBD1. CDR3 size: 15 residues. J gave up 6 bases and V 7 bases, and 11 bases lay outside the gene matches. In germline, CDR1 is SGHRS, CDR2 YFSETQ. Here the CDR3 DNA reads TGCGCCAGCCTCCCACCCCAGGGGGCGTCCGGGGAGCTGTTTTTT. This gives the protein CASLPPQGASGELFF.